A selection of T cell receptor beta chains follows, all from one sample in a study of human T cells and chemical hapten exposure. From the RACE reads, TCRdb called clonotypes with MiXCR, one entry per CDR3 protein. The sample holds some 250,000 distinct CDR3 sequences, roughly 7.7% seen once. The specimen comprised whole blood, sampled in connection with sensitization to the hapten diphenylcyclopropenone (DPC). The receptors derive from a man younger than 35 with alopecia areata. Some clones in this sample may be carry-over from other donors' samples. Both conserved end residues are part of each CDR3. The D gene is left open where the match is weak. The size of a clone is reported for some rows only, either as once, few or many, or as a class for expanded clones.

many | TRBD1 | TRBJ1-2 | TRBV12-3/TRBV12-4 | CASSSGGVNYGYTF | TGTGCCAGCAGTTCAGGGGGCGTAAACTATGGCTACACCTTC
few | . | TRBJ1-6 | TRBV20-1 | CSARDRVLSNSPLHF | TGCAGTGCTAGAGACAGGGTTCTTTCTAATTCACCCCTCCACTTT
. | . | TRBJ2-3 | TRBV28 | CASSARDHTDTQYF | TGTGCCAGCAGCGCTCGTGACCACACAGATACGCAGTATTTT
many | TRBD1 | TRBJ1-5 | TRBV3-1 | CASSRQGSQPQHF | TGTGCCAGCAGCCGACAGGGAAGTCAGCCCCAGCATTTT
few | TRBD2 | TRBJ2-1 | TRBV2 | CASSVSGGASNEQFF | TGTGCCAGCAGTGTTAGCGGGGGGGCTTCGAATGAGCAGTTCTTC
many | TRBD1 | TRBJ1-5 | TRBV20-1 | CSASVSRGQPQHF | TGCAGTGCCAGCGTTAGCAGGGGGCAGCCCCAGCATTTT
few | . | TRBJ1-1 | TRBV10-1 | CASSLDRRGRTAEAFF | TGCGCCAGCAGTCTGGACAGAAGGGGGAGAACCGCTGAAGCTTTCTTT
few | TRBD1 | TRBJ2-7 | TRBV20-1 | CSARRDRGLRQYF | TGCAGTGCTAGACGGGACAGGGGATTAAGGCAGTACTTC
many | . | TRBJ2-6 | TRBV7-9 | CASSNTPGVSGVLTF | TGTGCCAGCAGTAATACCCCCGGGGTGTCAGGCGTCCTGACTTTC
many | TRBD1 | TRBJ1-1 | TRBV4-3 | CASSPVRTGGTEAFF | TGCGCCAGCAGCCCAGTCCGGACAGGGGGTACTGAAGCTTTCTTT
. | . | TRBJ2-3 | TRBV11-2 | CASSLEPNGRDTQYF | TGTGCCAGCAGCTTAGAACCGAACGGGAGAGATACGCAGTATTTT
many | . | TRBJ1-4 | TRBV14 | CASSQIKEKLFF | TGTGCCAGCAGCCAAATTAAGGAAAAACTGTTTTTT
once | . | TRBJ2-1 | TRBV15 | CATSRAADEQFF | TGTGCCACCAGCAGAGCGGCCGATGAGCAGTTCTTC
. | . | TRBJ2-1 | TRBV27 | CASSRIETMNEQFF | TGTGCCAGCAGCCGTATTGAGACAATGAATGAGCAGTTCTTC
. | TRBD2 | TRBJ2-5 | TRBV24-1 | CATQDGTRETQYF | TGTGCCACCCAAGACGGGACTAGGGAGACCCAGTACTTC
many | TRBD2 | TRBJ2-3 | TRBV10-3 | CAISGPSGGASTDTQYF | TGTGCCATCAGTGGCCCTAGCGGGGGGGCCAGCACAGATACGCAGTATTTT
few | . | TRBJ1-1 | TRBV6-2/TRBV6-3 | CASSYSGMYTEAFF | TGTGCCAGCAGTTACTCAGGGATGTACACTGAAGCTTTCTTT
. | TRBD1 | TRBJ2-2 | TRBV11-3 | CASSIQGLAGKLFF | TGTGCCAGCAGCATACAGGGGTTGGCCGGGAAGCTGTTTTTT
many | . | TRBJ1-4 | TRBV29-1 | CSAGHRPDTSLFF | TGCAGCGCTGGCCACAGGCCCGATACTTCACTGTTTTTT
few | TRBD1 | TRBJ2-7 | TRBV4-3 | CASSRRIQGPGDDEQYF | TGCGCCAGCAGCCGCCGAATACAGGGGCCCGGGGATGACGAGCAGTACTTC
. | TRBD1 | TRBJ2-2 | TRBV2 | CASTRQGVNTGELFF | TGTGCCAGCACGAGGCAGGGGGTGAACACCGGGGAGCTGTTTTTT
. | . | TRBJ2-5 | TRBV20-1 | CSARAAGIQETQYF | TGCAGTGCTAGAGCTGCGGGGATCCAAGAGACCCAGTACTTC
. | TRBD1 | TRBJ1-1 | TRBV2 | CASRQQGVDAFF | TGTGCCAGCAGACAACAGGGGGTTGACGCTTTCTTT
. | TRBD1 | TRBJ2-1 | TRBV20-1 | CSVAPGQGDNEQFF | TGCAGTGTCGCACCGGGACAGGGAGACAATGAGCAGTTCTTC
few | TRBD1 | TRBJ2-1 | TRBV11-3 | CASSGDREKNNEQFF | TGTGCCAGCAGCGGCGACAGGGAGAAGAACAATGAGCAGTTCTTC
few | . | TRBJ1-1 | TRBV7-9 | CASSQGWAGDTEAFF | TGTGCCAGCAGCCAAGGGTGGGCAGGGGATACTGAAGCTTTCTTT
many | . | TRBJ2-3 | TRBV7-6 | CASSSVITDTQYF | TGTGCCAGCTCGTCGGTGATCACAGATACGCAGTATTTT
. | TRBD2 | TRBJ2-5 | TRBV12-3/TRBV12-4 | CASSRAGVSIQETQYF | TGTGCCAGCAGCCGAGCGGGGGTTTCGATCCAAGAGACCCAGTACTTC
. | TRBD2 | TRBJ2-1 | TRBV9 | CASSGLAGGLGYNEQFF | TGTGCCAGCAGCGGACTAGCGGGGGGACTTGGATACAATGAGCAGTTCTTC
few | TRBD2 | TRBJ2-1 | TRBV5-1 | CASSLEPTSGRNEQFF | TGCGCCAGCAGCTTGGAGCCGACTAGCGGTAGGAATGAGCAGTTCTTC
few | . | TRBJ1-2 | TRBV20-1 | CSARGQGPNYGYTF | TGCAGTGCTAGAGGCCAGGGCCCTAACTATGGCTACACCTTC
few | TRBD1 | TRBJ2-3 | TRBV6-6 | CASSYGDRGRDTQYF | TGTGCCAGCAGTTACGGAGACAGGGGGCGGGATACGCAGTATTTT
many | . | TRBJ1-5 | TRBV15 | CATSARGTISQPQHF | TGTGCCACCAGCGCGCGGGGGACGATAAGTCAGCCCCAGCATTTT
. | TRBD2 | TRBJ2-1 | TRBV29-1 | CSVEQGLATGEQFF | TGCAGCGTTGAACAGGGACTAGCGACCGGGGAGCAGTTCTTC
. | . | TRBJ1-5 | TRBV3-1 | CASSQVGQPQHF | TGTGCCAGCAGCCAAGTTGGTCAGCCCCAGCATTTT
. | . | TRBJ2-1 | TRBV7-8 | CASSLRTGVGQFF | TGTGCCAGCAGCTTAAGAACGGGGGTGGGGCAGTTCTTC
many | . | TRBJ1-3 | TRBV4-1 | CASSQHSLQNSGNTIYF | TGCGCCAGCAGCCAACACAGCCTCCAGAACTCTGGAAACACCATATATTTT
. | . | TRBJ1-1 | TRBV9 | CASSSNLDGNTEAFF | TGTGCCAGCAGCTCCAACCTGGACGGGAACACTGAAGCTTTCTTT
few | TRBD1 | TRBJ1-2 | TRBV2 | CASSETGVYGYTF | TGTGCCAGCAGTGAAACAGGGGTCTATGGCTACACCTTC
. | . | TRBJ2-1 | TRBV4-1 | CASSQGPSDYNEQFF | TGCGCCAGCAGCCAAGGACCGTCGGACTACAATGAGCAGTTCTTC
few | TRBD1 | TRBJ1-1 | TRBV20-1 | CSARAHLPTGATFF | TGCAGTGCTAGGGCCCATTTACCGACAGGGGCAACTTTCTTT
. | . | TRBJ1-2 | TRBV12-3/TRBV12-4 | CASSFGREAFYGYTF | TGTGCCAGCAGTTTCGGCAGGGAGGCATTCTATGGCTACACCTTC
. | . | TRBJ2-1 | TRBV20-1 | CSGQIGNEQFF | TGCAGTGGACAGATTGGCAATGAGCAGTTCTTC
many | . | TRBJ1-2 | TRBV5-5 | CASSLSGPYGYTF | TGTGCCAGCAGCTTGAGCGGTCCCTATGGCTACACCTTC
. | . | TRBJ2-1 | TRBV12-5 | CASGLLGRSTF | TGTGCTAGTGGTTTGCTGGGCAGAAGTACTTTC
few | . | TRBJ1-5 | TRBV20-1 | CSADDSTNQPQHF | TGCAGTGCTGATGATTCCACTAATCAGCCCCAGCATTTT